These 17 T cell receptor beta chains originate from one sample sequenced in a study of CXCR3-negative and CXCR3-positive naive CD8 T cells. The authors made the TRB cDNA libraries by 5' RACE using UMI labels. TCRdb reworked the 5' RACE reads into one entry per CDR3 protein, no DNA. The listing records under 45,000 distinct CDR3 sequences. Sequencing input: memory CD8+ T cells from blood. Source of these receptors: a human donor in good health. Some clones in this sample may be carry-over from other donors' samples.

V and J are TRBV5-1 and TRBJ1-6; TCRdb gives TRBD1 as the D gene, but with no DNA this cannot be confirmed. This CDR3 comprises 15 residues. CDR1 is SGHRS, CDR2 YFSETQ, per germline. CDR3 loop: CASSVGQGLYSPLHF.

The rearrangement uses TRBV28 and TRBJ2-3. Germline loops: CDR1 MDHEN, CDR2 SYDVKM. There are 11 residues in the CDR3. CDR3 sequence: CASRGTDTQYF. The full variable domain, in which reference TRBV28 and TRBJ2-3 provide the parts outside the CDR3, is DVKVTQSSRYLVKRTGEKVFLECVQDMDHENMFWYRQDPGLGLRLIYFSYDVKMKEKGDIPEGYSVSREKKERFSLILESASTNQTSMYLCASRGTDTQYFGPGTRLTVL.

The chain combines TRBV7-6 with TRBJ2-5; TCRdb designates TRBD1, a call that cannot be tested without DNA. The CDR3 is 14 residues long. Germline values: CDR1 SGHVS, CDR2 FNYEAQ. Here the CDR3 reads CASSFGTGRDNQYF.

The chain joins TRBV6-4 to TRBJ2-3; there is no DNA to check the TCRdb D call of TRBD2. The CDR3 has 14 residues. Germline V CDR1 and CDR2: MRHNA, SNTAGT. The CDR3 reads CASSDTSGPDTQYF.

The V gene is TRBV2, the J gene TRBJ2-6; checking the TCRdb D call of TRBD1 is not possible without DNA. This CDR3 has 16 amino acids. The V gene's germline CDR1 is SNHLY and CDR2 FYNNEI. CDR3 region: CASSYRTGLGANVLTF. Looking up the rest from reference TRBV2 and TRBJ2-6 gives the full variable domain: EPEVTQTPSHQVTQMGQEVILRCVPISNHLYFYWYRQILGQKVEFLVSFYNNEISEKSEIFDDQFSVERPDGSNFTLKIRSTKLEDSAMYFCASSYRTGLGANVLTFGAGSRLTVL.

CDR3 region: CASSLSSLGEQFF. The J gene is TRBJ2-1, the V gene TRBV28. The germline V gene has CDR1 MDHEN and CDR2 SYDVKM. This CDR3 is 13 amino acids long. Drawing the rest from reference TRBV28 and TRBJ2-1, the complete variable domain is DVKVTQSSRYLVKRTGEKVFLECVQDMDHENMFWYRQDPGLGLRLIYFSYDVKMKEKGDIPEGYSVSREKKERFSLILESASTNQTSMYLCASSLSSLGEQFFGPGTRLTVL.

This clonotype is deemed medium-sized (0.01 to 0.1%) by its frequency. The gene calls are TRBV12-3 or TRBV12-4 and TRBJ2-1; lacking DNA, the TRBD2 call made by TCRdb goes unchecked. This CDR3 region has 14 residues. This CDR3 reads CASSAGGLYNEQFF.

The rearrangement links TRBV7-9 to TRBJ2-3. The CDR3 is 14 amino acids. Germline loops: CDR1 SEHNR, CDR2 FQNEAQ (reference sequence). The CDR3 region is CASSLVTSMDTQYF.

The chain couples TRBV3-1 to TRBJ1-2; checking the TCRdb D call of TRBD1 is not possible without DNA. Germline V CDR1 and CDR2: LGHDT, YNNKEL (reference sequence). The CDR3 spans 13 residues. CDR3 loop: CASSAGTVYGYTF.

The J gene is TRBJ2-2, the V gene TRBV19; with no DNA, the TCRdb D assignment of TRBD2 cannot be verified. Germline V CDR1 and CDR2: LNHDA, SQIVND (reference sequence). CDR3 length: 15 amino acids. The chain's CDR3 is CASWDRRGSTGELFF.

The chain links TRBV28 to TRBJ2-1; TCRdb's D call of TRBD2 is untestable without DNA. Germline V gene data show CDR1 as MDHEN and CDR2 as SYDVKM. The CDR3 runs to 11 residues. The chain's CDR3 is CASSFGTSGAF.

This chain links TRBV7-3 with TRBJ2-7. Germline assignment: CDR1 SGHTA and CDR2 FQGTGA. The CDR3 runs to 15 residues. The CDR3: CASSLIFRHHYEQYF.

V usage is TRBV5-6 and J usage is TRBJ2-7; the TCRdb call, TRBD2, lacks DNA for checking. CDR1 is SGHDT, CDR2 YYEEEE, per germline. The CDR3 contains 14 residues. The CDR3 sequence: CASSLGTSGHEQYF. Based on the CDR3 plus reference TRBV5-6 and TRBJ2-7, the full variable domain is DAGVTQSPTHLIKTRGQQVTLRCSPKSGHDTVSWYQQALGQGPQFIFQYYEEEERQRGNFPDRFSGHQFPNYSSELNVNALLLGDSALYLCASSLGTSGHEQYFGPGTRLTVT.

The chain couples TRBV4-3 to TRBJ1-6. Germline V gene data show CDR1 as LGHNA and CDR2 as YSLEER. The CDR3 is 17 residues long. This CDR3 is CASSQDRENSYNSPLHF.

The chain links TRBV27 to TRBJ2-3; TCRdb indicates TRBD2, and absent DNA this call remains unverified. CDR1 MNHEY and CDR2 SMNVEV come from the germline V gene (reference sequence). The CDR3 loop spans 15 amino acids. Here the CDR3 reads CASSFLAGTTDTQYF.

The V call is TRBV29-1, the J call TRBJ2-7. Germline V CDR1 and CDR2: SQVTM, ANQGSEA. The CDR3 runs to 13 residues. CDR3 residues: CSVGLGPTYEQYF.

CDR3 in amino acids: CASRLKGDGGYSNQPQHF. The J gene is TRBJ1-5, the V gene TRBV5-1; the TRBD1 assignment by TCRdb is unverifiable without DNA. CDR3 length equals 18 residues. Germline CDR1 is SGHRS and CDR2 is YFSETQ.